In this sample, the clone carrying this T cell receptor (beta chain) turned up once. The antigen remains undetermined. These data come from a study of CD8 T cells in Susac syndrome. Study observations and caveats: In its TCR sequencing and HLA analysis, the study acknowledged that the number of individuals was relatively small.

Reverse transcription used roughly 0.5 to 1 ug RNA and random hexamers. TCRdb called the immunoSEQ multiplex PCR reads again in MiXCR, with one record for every CDR3 protein. The data show under 550,000 distinct CDR3 sequences, approximately 85% seen once. The sequence was obtained from a human donor with multiple sclerosis. The source material was CD8+ T cells from PBMCs.

The CDR3 loop reads CASRGNRLTSYNEQFF. CDR3 nucleotide sequence: TGTGCCAGCAGGGGTAACAGGTTAACATCCTACAATGAGCAGTTCTTC. The genes are TRBV2 and TRBJ2-1, with D possibly TRBD1 on 5 matching bases. The CDR3 extends over 16 amino acids. The germline V gene has CDR1 SNHLY and CDR2 FYNNEI. The V gene lost 6 bases and the J gene lost 1 base, with 16 bases spanning the gap.